This passage covers 3 T cell receptor beta chains from one sample sequenced in a study of tumor-infiltrating lymphocytes in primary liver carcinoma. Production of TCR beta cDNA used approximately 0.45 ug total RNA together with a constant-region primer. Slightly modified ARM-PCR, run as three nested multiplex PCR rounds, produced the TCR beta libraries. Amplification in the first two PCR rounds was performed using TRBV1-TRBV30 forward primers and a C-beta reverse primer for around 11 cycles each. MiXCR, run by TCRdb on the multiplex PCR reads, gives a single entry per CDR3 protein. The table includes 95,000 to 150,000 distinct CDR3 sequences, roughly 69% detected once. Each 20-30 mg portion of unsorted bulk tissue served as the source for co-extraction of RNA and DNA. Sequenced sample: liver tumor tissue from sampling region 1. Regarding subset: tumor region T1, superior pole. The source of these receptors is a woman aged 60-75 years with primary liver carcinoma and hepatitis B virus infection.

Concerning this clonotype: Being one base from a much bigger clone, this may be a read error. Given the absence of the conserved phenylalanine or tryptophan at the CDR3 end, a read error is likely. The chain recombines TRBV29-1 with TRBJ2-3; 7 bases agree with TRBD1. CDR1 SQVTM and CDR2 ANQGSEA come from the germline V gene. After removal of 4 bases from V and 4 bases from J, the junction contained 5 bases not matched to a gene. The CDR3 has 13 amino acids. The CDR3 DNA is TGCAGCGTTGGGCCTCAGGGGGCAGATACGCAGTATTAT. Its protein is CSVGPQGADTQYY.

This clonotype has more than one count but fewer than ten. The rearrangement joins TRBV7-9 to TRBJ2-5, with D possibly matching TRBD1 (6 bases). Trimming took 0 bases from V and 7 from J, leaving 21 bases between them. The CDR3 consists of 17 residues. CDR1 and CDR2 (germline): SEHNR, FQNEAQ (reference sequence). CDR3 in amino acids: CASSLAPRTQTGGTQYF. In DNA, the CDR3 is TGTGCCAGCAGCTTAGCGCCTCGGACACAGACAGGTGGGACCCAGTACTTC.

This clonotype has ten or more counts. The chain is built from TRBV6-5 and TRBJ1-1; the D is unclear. The CDR3 totals 14 residues. Germline assignment: CDR1 MNHEY and CDR2 SVGAGI. Trimming cost V 6 bases and J 0 bases, with 11 bases left between them. CDR3 DNA sequence: TGTGCCAGCAGCCGACCGAACCTGAACACTGAAGCTTTCTTT. Protein sequence: CASSRPNLNTEAFF.